These T cell receptor beta chains were read from a single sample in a study of T cells and Merkel cell carcinoma outcomes. This table comes from immunoSEQ multiplex PCR, and its TCRdb copy is limited to in-frame clones, with some not included. The data contain 4,000 to 5,500 clones, 70% to 90% of them singletons. Sequenced material: tumor tissue from Merkel cell carcinoma. Source of these receptors: a human donor with Merkel cell carcinoma. Both conserved end residues are part of each CDR3. D genes are given only for firm matches. The size entry is marked missing in some rows and otherwise reads once, few, many or a size class.

abundance | j_gene | d_gene | v_gene | CDR3aa | CDR3nt
NA | TRBJ1-3 | NA | TRBV15 | CATSRVGSFGNTIYF | TGTGCCACCAGCAGAGTCGGGTCTTTTGGAAACACCATATATTTT
NA | TRBJ2-7 | TRBD1 | TRBV4-2 | CASSQEVGTGGYEQYF | TGTGCCAGCAGCCAAGAGGTTGGGACAGGGGGCTACGAGCAGTACTTC
once | TRBJ2-7 | TRBD2 | TRBV10-3 | CAISDPTSVTYEQYF | TGTGCCATCAGTGACCCGACTAGCGTAACCTACGAGCAGTACTTC
NA | TRBJ1-5 | NA | TRBV7-9 | CASSLGGEFQPQHF | TGTGCCAGCAGCTTGGGGGGCGAATTTCAGCCCCAGCATTTT
NA | TRBJ2-2 | TRBD2 | TRBV13 | CASSASGRAAEELFF | TGTGCCAGCAGCGCAAGCGGGAGGGCCGCCGAGGAGCTGTTTTTT
NA | TRBJ2-1 | NA | TRBV7-2 | CASSLAGVPSYNEQFF | TGTGCCAGCAGCTTAGCAGGGGTTCCCTCCTACAATGAGCAGTTCTTC
NA | TRBJ1-2 | TRBD1 | TRBV11-2 | CASSLVGTVTNYGYTF | TGTGCCAGCAGCTTAGTAGGGACAGTGACTAACTATGGCTACACCTTC
NA | TRBJ2-4 | NA | TRBV19 | CATSLGQTSILAKNIQYF | TGTGCCACTTCACTTGGGCAGACGTCAATTCTAGCCAAAAACATTCAGTACTTC
NA | TRBJ1-2 | NA | TRBV5-1 | CASRPAIGSNYGYTF | TGCGCCAGCAGGCCTGCAATAGGGAGTAACTATGGCTACACCTTC
NA | TRBJ1-5 | TRBD1 | TRBV2 | CASIGTVTSNQPQHF | TGTGCCAGCATCGGGACAGTAACTAGCAATCAGCCCCAGCATTTT
NA | TRBJ1-1 | NA | TRBV7-2 | CASSSPWGSSMNTEAFF | TGTGCCAGCAGCTCCCCATGGGGCAGTTCCATGAACACTGAAGCTTTCTTT
NA | TRBJ1-5 | NA | TRBV19 | CASSIRLGDQPQHF | TGTGCCAGTAGTATTCGGTTGGGAGATCAGCCCCAGCATTTT
NA | TRBJ2-7 | TRBD2 | TRBV28 | CASSLPGGPGEQYF | TGTGCCAGCAGTTTGCCGGGGGGACCGGGAGAGCAGTACTTC
NA | TRBJ2-2 | NA | TRBV28 | CASSSNRDGNVELFF | TGTGCCAGCAGTTCAAACCGGGACGGCAATGTGGAGCTGTTTTTT
few | TRBJ2-7 | TRBD2 | TRBV7-8 | CASSYPLAGGVNYEQYF | TGTGCCAGCAGCTACCCGTTAGCGGGAGGGGTTAACTACGAGCAGTACTTC
NA | TRBJ2-7 | TRBD2 | TRBV5-1 | CASSLSGTSYEQYF | TGCGCCAGCAGTCTGTCTGGGACTAGCTACGAGCAGTACTTC
NA | TRBJ2-7 | NA | TRBV7-2 | CASSSQSGTFDGEQYF | TGTGCCAGCAGCAGCCAAAGTGGGACTTTTGATGGCGAGCAGTACTTC